The 26 T cell receptor beta chains below were found in one sample sequenced in a study of Graves' ophthalmopathy and Graves' hyperthyroidism. From RNA, the CDR3 regions of TCR beta chains were amplified and sequenced. First-round RT-PCR employed HTBI primers, with a second-round multiplex PCR after it. TCRdb itself ran the multiplex PCR reads through MiXCR, one entry per CDR3 protein. The sample has around 1.1 million distinct CDR3 sequences; about 35% are singletons. The sample comprised peripheral blood or thyroid tissue (not recorded which). The receptors shown here come from an adult man with Graves' hyperthyroidism.

CDR3 protein: CANGEAGWDREETQYF. CDR3 bases: TGTGCCAATGGTGAAGCGGGTTGGGACAGAGAAGAGACCCAGTACTTC. This sequence joins TRBV10-3 and TRBJ2-5; D is possibly TRBD1 (7 bases). CDR1 is ENHRY, CDR2 SYGVKD, per germline. This CDR3 has 16 residues. Trimming pared 10 bases from V and 3 bases from J, leaving 24 bases between.

The chain joins TRBV5-1 to TRBJ1-1; 8 nucleotides agree with TRBD1. The CDR3 totals 14 residues. The V segment lost 7 bases and the J segment 11 bases; nucleotides outside the gene matches: 16. The germline V gene has CDR1 SGHRS and CDR2 YFSETQ. This chain's CDR3 is CASAIPDRGGHAFF. The CDR3 region has the DNA TGCGCCAGCGCCATACCCGACAGGGGCGGCCACGCTTTCTTT.

This clonotype was counted many times. This CDR3 reads CATTDGQETYSNQPQHF. In DNA form, the CDR3 reads TGTGCCACCACGGACGGACAGGAGACATATAGCAATCAGCCCCAGCATTTT. V and J are TRBV15 and TRBJ1-5; 7 bases line up with TRBD1. The CDR3 contains 17 residues. Germline CDR1 reads LNHNV; CDR2 reads YYDKDF (reference sequence). V gave up 7 bases and J gave up 0 bases; unmatched junction bases: 12.

The chain recombines TRBV7-8 with TRBJ2-7; possibly TRBD2 for D (5 bases). This CDR3 has 14 residues. Germline loops: CDR1 SGHVS, CDR2 FQNEAQ. Between the trimmed V and J ends, which lost 8 bases and 3 bases, there was a span of 17 bases. The CDR3 reads CASSREGGIYEQYF. In nucleotides, the CDR3 is TGTGCCAGCTCAAGGGAAGGAGGAATCTACGAGCAGTACTTC. The entire variable domain, with the rest obtained from reference TRBV7-8 and TRBJ2-7, is as follows: GAGVSQSPRYKVAKRGQDVALRCDPISGHVSLFWYQQALGQGPEFLTYFQNEAQLDKSGLPSDRFFAERPEGSVSTLKIQRTQQEDSAVYLCASSREGGIYEQYFGPGTRLTVT.

This clonotype was picked up a small number of times. The rearrangement links TRBV6-5 to TRBJ1-1; D not resolved. V was shortened by 0 bases and J by 2 bases, with 7 bases between the two germline ends. The CDR3 has 14 amino acids. In germline, CDR1 is MNHEY, CDR2 SVGAGI. The CDR3 reads CASSYSMKNTEAFF. As DNA, the CDR3 is TGTGCCAGCAGTTACTCGATGAAAAACACTGAAGCTTTCTTT.

This clonotype was seen many times. The chain is built from TRBV5-1 and TRBJ2-6; D remains ambiguous. The CDR3 runs 14 residues. The V and J ends lost 4 bases and 0 bases respectively, with 5 bases between them. CDR1 is SGHRS and CDR2 is YFSETQ in the germline V gene. The CDR3 DNA is TGCGCCAGCAGCCACAACTCTGGGGCCAACGTCCTGACTTTC. Protein: CASSHNSGANVLTF.

V is TRBV7-2 and J is TRBJ1-5, with unresolved D. V shed 2 bases and J shed 3 bases, with 11 bases lying between them. The length of the CDR3 is 15 residues. Germline CDR1 reads SGHTA; CDR2 reads FQGNSA. The CDR3 loop is CASSLLSPYNQPQHF. The DNA for the CDR3 is TGTGCCAGCAGCTTACTCTCCCCATACAATCAGCCCCAGCATTTT.

This clonotype was picked up a small number of times. CDR3 amino acids: CASKSPGTEAFF. In DNA, the CDR3 is TGTGCCAGCAAGTCTCCCGGCACTGAAGCTTTCTTT. The genes are TRBV13 and TRBJ1-1, with D unclear. The germline V and J ends were trimmed by 7 bases and 4 bases, with 10 bases remaining between them. Germline CDR1 reads PRHDT; CDR2 reads FYEKMQ (reference sequence). The CDR3 is made up of 12 amino acids.

The sample holds many counts of this clonotype. The V call is TRBV19, the J call TRBJ1-1; possible D gene TRBD1, 5 bases. The CDR3 is made up of 14 amino acids. Trimming removed 5 bases at V and 0 bases at J, with 10 bases between. Per the germline V gene, CDR1 is LNHDA and CDR2 is SQIVND (reference sequence). The chain's CDR3 is CASSRGRLNTEAFF. The CDR3 nucleotides read TGTGCCAGTAGTCGGGGGAGGCTGAACACTGAAGCTTTCTTT. Using reference TRBV19 and TRBJ1-1 for the parts outside the CDR3, the full variable domain is DGGITQSPKYLFRKEGQNVTLSCEQNLNHDAMYWYRQDPGQGLRLIYYSQIVNDFQKGDIAEGYSVSREKKESFPLTVTSAQKNPTAFYLCASSRGRLNTEAFFGQGTRLTVV.

Remarks on this clonotype: An end of the junction differs from the germline gene, which may be a read error. V gene TRBV29-1 combines with J gene TRBJ1-4; D unresolved. There are 12 residues in the CDR3. Germline CDR1 is SQVTM and CDR2 is ANQGSEA. The CDR3 region is CSVVGSNKKLFF. The CDR3 DNA is TGCAGCGTTGTAGGGTCTAATAAAAAACTGTTTTTT.

This clonotype showed up many times. The chain carries TRBV9 and TRBJ1-2; 7 bases are shared with TRBD1. V trimming: 4 bases; J trimming: 4 bases; junction bases outside the gene matches: 10. Germline CDR1 SGDLS, CDR2 YYNGEE. CDR3 length: 15 amino acids. CDR3 coding DNA: TGTGCCAGCAGCCCCGAAGGGGACAGCTTCTATGGCTACACCTTC. It yields the protein CASSPEGDSFYGYTF. The full variable domain, its missing parts supplied by reference TRBV9 and TRBJ1-2, is DSGVTQTPKHLITATGQRVTLRCSPRSGDLSVYWYQQSLDQGLQFLIQYYNGEERAKGNILERFSAQQFPDLHSELNLSSLELGDSALYFCASSPEGDSFYGYTFGSGTRLTVV.

In regard to this clonotype: At one end the junction does not follow the germline gene, possibly because of a read error. The chain links TRBV10-2 to TRBJ2-7, with D possibly called TRBD1 or TRBD2 (5 bases each). This CDR3 region has 14 residues. CDR1 and CDR2 (germline): WSHSY, SAAADI. For the CDR3, the DNA is TGTGCCAGCAGTTATGGGAAGGGACCCTACGAGCAGTACTTC. Protein product: CASSYGKGPYEQYF.

This clonotype was seen ten or more times. The rearrangement joins TRBV10-3 to TRBJ1-4; 9 bases align to TRBD1. CDR1 and CDR2 from the germline V gene are ENHRY and SYGVKD. V lost 3 bases, J lost 5 bases, and 1 base stayed unmatched. The CDR3 consists of 14 residues. CDR3 in amino acids: CAISEGQGNEKLFF. As DNA, the CDR3 is TGTGCCATCAGTGAAGGACAGGGGAATGAAAAACTGTTTTTT.

Many counts were recorded for this clonotype. The V and J genes are TRBV7-9 and TRBJ2-2; unclear D gene. The ends were cut back, 0 bases at V and 2 bases at J, with 10 bases in the middle. The CDR3 totals 16 residues. CDR1 is SEHNR and CDR2 is FQNEAQ in the germline V gene (reference sequence). CDR3 amino acids: CASSLAHSYNTGELFF. The CDR3 DNA sequence: TGTGCCAGCAGCTTAGCCCACAGTTACAACACCGGGGAGCTGTTTTTT.

The chain joins TRBV7-2 to TRBJ2-2; D may be TRBD1 (5 bases). Trimming took 1 base from V and 9 from J, leaving 18 bases between them. This CDR3 region has 16 residues. Germline CDR1 and CDR2: SGHTA and FQGNSA. The CDR3 region is CASSLVAGMILRELFF. CDR3 nucleotide sequence: TGTGCCAGCAGCTTAGTGGCAGGGATGATTCTACGGGAGCTGTTTTTT.

The chain joins TRBV10-3 to TRBJ1-6; 10 bases align to TRBD1. The CDR3 runs to 14 residues. CDR1 and CDR2 from the germline V gene are ENHRY and SYGVKD. The ends lost 4 bases at V and 10 bases at J; junction bases unmatched: 4. CDR3 DNA: TGTGCCATCAGTGGGGACAGGGGCGAATCACCCCTCCACTTT. Amino acid sequence: CAISGDRGESPLHF.

Comment on this clonotype: A much larger clone lies one base from this, so it may be a read error. The chain employs TRBV6-5 and TRBJ1-6; tentative D call: TRBD1 (5 bases). The V gene's germline CDR1 is MNHEY and CDR2 SVGAGI. The CDR3 runs 15 residues. The CDR3 coding sequence is TGTGCCATCAGTTATCGTGGGGGTGCGGATTCACCCCTCCACTTT. It yields the protein CAISYRGGADSPLHF.

This clonotype was counted ten times or more. The rearrangement joins TRBV29-1 to TRBJ2-2; 8 bases agree with TRBD1. The CDR3 consists of 15 residues. CDR1 and CDR2 (germline): SQVTM, ANQGSEA. J gave up 3 bases and V 7 bases, and 10 bases lay outside the gene matches. The chain's CDR3 is CSAQGGSSYTGELFF. The CDR3 nucleotides are TGCAGCGCACAGGGGGGCAGTTCGTACACCGGGGAGCTGTTTTTT.

This clonotype was seen ten or more times. The V and J genes are TRBV7-6 and TRBJ2-7, with 8 bases that match TRBD2. V shed 5 bases and J 0 bases; nucleotides not matched to a gene: 6. The CDR3 is 15 residues long. CDR1 and CDR2 from the germline V gene are SGHVS and FNYEAQ. The CDR3 protein is CASSRQRGSSYEQYF. Here the CDR3 DNA reads TGTGCCAGCAGCCGGCAGCGGGGGAGCTCCTACGAGCAGTACTTC.

The V call is TRBV9, the J call TRBJ2-7; D may be TRBD2 (6 bases). Germline V gene lookup returns CDR1 SGDLS and CDR2 YYNGEE. There are 15 residues in the CDR3. V was cut by 5 bases and J by 3 bases, with 18 bases left in between. The CDR3 sequence is CASREPTRGDYEQYF. The CDR3 DNA reads as TGTGCCAGCAGAGAACCGACTAGAGGGGACTACGAGCAGTACTTC.

The table lists this clonotype with many counts. This sequence joins TRBV7-9 and TRBJ1-1; D is unclear. The CDR3 extends over 12 amino acids. Germline V lookup: CDR1 SEHNR, CDR2 FQNEAQ (reference sequence). With 0 bases removed from V and 8 bases from J, the gap between germline ends came to 7 bases. In DNA form, the CDR3 reads TGTGCCAGCAGCTTAGCTGCCCTCGAAGCTTTCTTT. Protein: CASSLAALEAFF.

This clonotype was picked up many times. This chain links TRBV7-6 with TRBJ1-6; 8 nucleotides agree with TRBD1. This CDR3 has 14 amino acids. The germline gives CDR1 SGHVS, CDR2 FNYEAQ. V dropped 5 bases and J dropped 9; count of bases not matched to a gene: 6. In nucleotides, the CDR3 is TGTGCCAGCAGCACCGGACAGGGAAGTTCACCCCTCCACTTT. The encoded protein is CASSTGQGSSPLHF.

The table lists this clonotype with a few counts. J is TRBJ1-2 and V is TRBV5-8; D gene ambiguous. This CDR3 has 14 residues. Per germline, CDR1 SGHTS and CDR2 YDEGEE. The V end lost 0 bases, the J end lost 6 bases, and 12 bases lay between the germline ends. CDR3 sequence: CASSLAGTANGYTF. Here the CDR3 DNA reads TGTGCCAGCAGCTTGGCTGGAACAGCGAATGGCTACACCTTC.

The chain couples TRBV19 to TRBJ1-2; the D is unclear. Trimming removed 8 bases from V and 2 bases from J, with 18 bases in between. This CDR3 comprises 15 residues. Germline CDR1 is LNHDA and CDR2 is SQIVND (reference sequence). The CDR3 is CASRRVGRVNYGYTF. In DNA, the CDR3 is TGTGCCAGTCGGCGCGTTGGGAGGGTAAACTATGGCTACACCTTC.

This clonotype occurred many times. The genes are TRBV11-2 and TRBJ2-7; a weak D match, TRBD2 (6 bases). Germline CDR1 is SGHAT and CDR2 is FQNNGV. The CDR3 has 12 residues. V gave up 5 bases and J gave up 6 bases, with 11 bases separating them. The chain's CDR3 is CASSTGGAEQYF. The CDR3 DNA reads TGTGCCAGCAGCACCGGAGGGGCCGAGCAGTACTTC.

This clonotype turned up a few times. This rearrangement joins TRBV19 to TRBJ1-4; no clear D gene. This CDR3 spans 16 amino acids. Trimming took 5 bases from V and 11 from J, leaving 24 bases between them. Per the germline V gene, CDR1 is LNHDA and CDR2 is SQIVND (reference sequence). The CDR3 protein is CASSSTSAPPLGKLFF. The DNA of the CDR3 is TGTGCCAGTAGTTCTACATCGGCACCCCCCTTGGGGAAACTGTTTTTT.